The rows below give T cell receptor beta chains drawn from one sample of a study of T cells in Graves' hyperthyroidism and ophthalmopathy. Via MiXCR, TCRdb re-called the multiplex PCR reads, giving one row per CDR3 protein. The data hold 27,000 or so distinct CDR3 sequences, with roughly 45% observed a single time. The sample taken for sequencing was blood. These receptors were collected from a woman under 40 with Graves' hyperthyroidism. Both conserved end residues are part of each CDR3. A D gene is named only where the DNA matches it firmly. For some rows the clone size is stated as once, few or many, or as a class when expanded; others skip it.

clone size: medium-sized
J gene: TRBJ2-7
V gene: TRBV19
D gene: -
CDR3 DNA: TGTGCCAGTAGAAGGACAGCCTATTCCTACGAGCAGTACTTC
CDR3 protein: CASRRTAYSYEQYF

clone size: once
J gene: TRBJ2-1
V gene: TRBV5-1
D gene: -
CDR3 DNA: TGCGCCAGCAGCTTGTTGCAGGGCCGTGAGCAGTTCTTC
CDR3 protein: CASSLLQGREQFF

clone size: many
J gene: TRBJ1-4
V gene: TRBV30
D gene: -
CDR3 DNA: TGTGCCTTGTTCCCGAGGGGACTGAATGAAAAACTGTTTTTT
CDR3 protein: CALFPRGLNEKLFF

clone size: -
J gene: TRBJ2-2
V gene: TRBV28
D gene: -
CDR3 DNA: TGTGCCAGCAGCCCGGGGAGTATCAACACCGGGGAGCTGTTTTTT
CDR3 protein: CASSPGSINTGELFF

clone size: -
J gene: TRBJ1-4
V gene: TRBV7-2
D gene: -
CDR3 DNA: TGTGCCAGCACCCTGCAAACTGCAACTAATGAAAAACTGTTTTTT
CDR3 protein: CASTLQTATNEKLFF

clone size: many
J gene: TRBJ2-1
V gene: TRBV27
D gene: TRBD1
CDR3 DNA: TGTGCCAGCACAACAGGGGACAATGAGCAGTTCTTC
CDR3 protein: CASTTGDNEQFF

clone size: medium-sized
J gene: TRBJ2-2
V gene: TRBV9
D gene: -
CDR3 DNA: TGTGCCAGCAGCGTACTCGAGGCCGGGGAGCTGTTTTTT
CDR3 protein: CASSVLEAGELFF

clone size: -
J gene: TRBJ2-3
V gene: TRBV19
D gene: -
CDR3 DNA: TGTGCCAGTAGTATTGTGACTAGTCCAGATACGCAGTATTTT
CDR3 protein: CASSIVTSPDTQYF

clone size: -
J gene: TRBJ2-5
V gene: TRBV7-9
D gene: -
CDR3 DNA: TGTGCCAGCAGCTTTCGCGCCGGGGAGACCCAGTACTTC
CDR3 protein: CASSFRAGETQYF

clone size: many
J gene: TRBJ2-5
V gene: TRBV7-3
D gene: -
CDR3 DNA: TGTGCCAGCAGCTTAAGTGTCATCGAGACCCAGTACTTC
CDR3 protein: CASSLSVIETQYF

clone size: many
J gene: TRBJ2-7
V gene: TRBV4-1
D gene: -
CDR3 DNA: TGCGCCAGCAGCCAGGCTGACAGCTCCTACGAGCAGTACTTC
CDR3 protein: CASSQADSSYEQYF

clone size: many
J gene: TRBJ1-4
V gene: TRBV28
D gene: TRBD1
CDR3 DNA: TGTGCCAGCAACGTCGGGACAGGGGGAGAAAAACTGTTTTTT
CDR3 protein: CASNVGTGGEKLFF

clone size: many
J gene: TRBJ2-1
V gene: TRBV19
D gene: TRBD2
CDR3 DNA: TGTGCCAGTAGAGAGTTAGCGGGAAGATTCTATGAGCAGTTCTTC
CDR3 protein: CASRELAGRFYEQFF

clone size: many
J gene: TRBJ2-2
V gene: TRBV7-3
D gene: -
CDR3 DNA: TGTGCCAGCAGCTTACAGGGGCCACTCGGCACCGGGGAGCTGTTTTTT
CDR3 protein: CASSLQGPLGTGELFF

clone size: many
J gene: TRBJ1-2
V gene: TRBV30
D gene: -
CDR3 DNA: TGTGCCTGGAGTTTCGGGGGCTTCAACTATGGCTACACCTTC
CDR3 protein: CAWSFGGFNYGYTF

clone size: many
J gene: TRBJ2-7
V gene: TRBV27
D gene: TRBD1
CDR3 DNA: TGTGCCAGCAGTCCTACCGGGACAGTACCCTACGAGCAGTACTTC
CDR3 protein: CASSPTGTVPYEQYF

clone size: many
J gene: TRBJ2-3
V gene: TRBV19
D gene: -
CDR3 DNA: TGTGCCAGTAGTCCGGGGTTGCGTGCCATTGGTACAGATACGCAGTATTTT
CDR3 protein: CASSPGLRAIGTDTQYF

clone size: -
J gene: TRBJ1-2
V gene: TRBV2
D gene: -
CDR3 DNA: TGTGCCAGCAGTGTGGCTTTCTATGGCTACACCTTC
CDR3 protein: CASSVAFYGYTF

clone size: -
J gene: TRBJ1-6
V gene: TRBV7-2
D gene: -
CDR3 DNA: TGTGCCAGCAGCTTAAGGGCAGGTGATAATTCACCCCTCCACTTT
CDR3 protein: CASSLRAGDNSPLHF

clone size: many
J gene: TRBJ1-1
V gene: TRBV27
D gene: -
CDR3 DNA: TGTGCCAGCAGTTATGGGGCGAGTGGGACTGAAGCTTTCTTT
CDR3 protein: CASSYGASGTEAFF

clone size: many
J gene: TRBJ1-6
V gene: TRBV11-3
D gene: -
CDR3 DNA: TGTGCCAGCAGCTTAGATCAAAATTCACCCCTCCACTTT
CDR3 protein: CASSLDQNSPLHF

clone size: many
J gene: TRBJ2-5
V gene: TRBV3-1
D gene: -
CDR3 DNA: TGTGCCAGCAGCCAAGCTGCTATGTGGAGGGAAGTCCAGTACTTC
CDR3 protein: CASSQAAMWREVQYF

clone size: -
J gene: TRBJ1-6
V gene: TRBV10-3
D gene: TRBD1
CDR3 DNA: TGTGCCATCGGACAGGGTGTAGATTCACCCCTCCACTTT
CDR3 protein: CAIGQGVDSPLHF

clone size: many
J gene: TRBJ1-2
V gene: TRBV14
D gene: -
CDR3 DNA: TGTGCCAGCAGCCAAGTCCCGGACAGATACTATGGCTACACCTTC
CDR3 protein: CASSQVPDRYYGYTF

clone size: -
J gene: TRBJ1-2
V gene: TRBV7-9
D gene: TRBD1
CDR3 DNA: TGTGCCAGCAGCTTGATGTCAGGGGGGGCCAGCGGCTACACCTTC
CDR3 protein: CASSLMSGGASGYTF

clone size: many
J gene: TRBJ1-1
V gene: TRBV11-3
D gene: TRBD1
CDR3 DNA: TGTGCCAGCAGCCCAGGACCGGGACAGGGGGACCGGAACACTGAAGCTTTCTTT
CDR3 protein: CASSPGPGQGDRNTEAFF

clone size: many
J gene: TRBJ2-1
V gene: TRBV5-1
D gene: -
CDR3 DNA: TGCGCCAGCAGCTTGGGGACTGGATGGAGGGAGCAGTTCTTC
CDR3 protein: CASSLGTGWREQFF

clone size: medium-sized
J gene: TRBJ1-2
V gene: TRBV24-1
D gene: -
CDR3 DNA: TGTGCCACCAGTGATCCCAGACGATTGGGCTATGGCTACACCTTC
CDR3 protein: CATSDPRRLGYGYTF

clone size: -
J gene: TRBJ1-5
V gene: TRBV7-8
D gene: -
CDR3 DNA: TGTGCCAGCAGCCTCCAGACAGGCGACTACAATCAGCCCCAGCATTTT
CDR3 protein: CASSLQTGDYNQPQHF

clone size: -
J gene: TRBJ2-2
V gene: TRBV12-3/TRBV12-4
D gene: -
CDR3 DNA: TGTGCCAGCAGTGGCAGGAGAGACACCGGGGAGCTGTTTTTT
CDR3 protein: CASSGRRDTGELFF

clone size: many
J gene: TRBJ2-3
V gene: TRBV3-1
D gene: TRBD2
CDR3 DNA: TGTGCCAGCAGCCCCACCGGGGGGGATACGCAGTATTTT
CDR3 protein: CASSPTGGDTQYF

clone size: -
J gene: TRBJ1-5
V gene: TRBV10-3
D gene: TRBD1
CDR3 DNA: TGTGCCAGCGAGACAGGGGATAGCAATCGGCCCCAGCATTTT
CDR3 protein: CASETGDSNRPQHF

clone size: -
J gene: TRBJ1-2
V gene: TRBV20-1
D gene: -
CDR3 DNA: TGCAGTGCTCACAGACAGACCTATGGCTACACCTTC
CDR3 protein: CSAHRQTYGYTF

clone size: many
J gene: TRBJ1-4
V gene: TRBV28
D gene: -
CDR3 DNA: TGTGCCAGCCTAAGACAGATTAATGAAAAACTGTTTTTT
CDR3 protein: CASLRQINEKLFF

clone size: medium-sized
J gene: TRBJ1-2
V gene: TRBV5-1
D gene: -
CDR3 DNA: TGCGCCAGCAGCCCCCGTGGGAATGGCTACACCTTC
CDR3 protein: CASSPRGNGYTF

clone size: many
J gene: TRBJ2-2
V gene: TRBV20-1
D gene: -
CDR3 DNA: TGCAGTGCTAGAGAACGGGGGAACACCGGGGAGCTGTTTTTT
CDR3 protein: CSARERGNTGELFF

clone size: many
J gene: TRBJ1-4
V gene: TRBV6-5
D gene: -
CDR3 DNA: TGTGCCAGCAGTAAGACAGCAACTGATGAAAAACTGTTTTTT
CDR3 protein: CASSKTATDEKLFF

clone size: -
J gene: TRBJ1-5
V gene: TRBV2
D gene: -
CDR3 DNA: TGTGCCAGCGGAGGGACTAGCGGGAAGCATTTT
CDR3 protein: CASGGTSGKHF

clone size: medium-sized
J gene: TRBJ2-3
V gene: TRBV7-9
D gene: -
CDR3 DNA: TGTGCCAGCAGCTTAGGTCCGAATACGCAGTATTTT
CDR3 protein: CASSLGPNTQYF

clone size: -
J gene: TRBJ2-7
V gene: TRBV29-1
D gene: -
CDR3 DNA: TGCAGCGTTTTCGACAGACGATACGAGCAGTACTTC
CDR3 protein: CSVFDRRYEQYF

clone size: many
J gene: TRBJ2-3
V gene: TRBV27
D gene: TRBD1
CDR3 DNA: TGTGCCAGCAGACCCGCCCTCGGGGACAGATCCACAGATACGCAGTATTTT
CDR3 protein: CASRPALGDRSTDTQYF

clone size: many
J gene: TRBJ2-5
V gene: TRBV5-8
D gene: -
CDR3 DNA: TGTGCCAGCAGGCTACCCTGGGGGACCCAAGAGACCCAGTACTTC
CDR3 protein: CASRLPWGTQETQYF

clone size: many
J gene: TRBJ2-6
V gene: TRBV6-1
D gene: -
CDR3 DNA: TGTGCCAGCAGTGAGGGGTTTTCTGGGGCCAACGTCCTGACTTTC
CDR3 protein: CASSEGFSGANVLTF

clone size: -
J gene: TRBJ2-1
V gene: TRBV20-1
D gene: -
CDR3 DNA: TGCAGTGCTAGGCAGACCGGGACTGGGTACAATGAGCAGTTCTTC
CDR3 protein: CSARQTGTGYNEQFF